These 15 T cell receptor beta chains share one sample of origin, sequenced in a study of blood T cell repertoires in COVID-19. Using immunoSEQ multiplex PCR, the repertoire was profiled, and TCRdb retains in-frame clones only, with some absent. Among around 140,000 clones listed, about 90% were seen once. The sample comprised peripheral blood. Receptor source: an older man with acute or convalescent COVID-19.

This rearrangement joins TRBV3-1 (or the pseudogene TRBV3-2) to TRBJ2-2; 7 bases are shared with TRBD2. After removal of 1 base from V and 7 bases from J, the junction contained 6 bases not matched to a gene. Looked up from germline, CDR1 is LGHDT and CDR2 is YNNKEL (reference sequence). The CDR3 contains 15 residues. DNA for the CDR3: TGTGCCAGCAGCCAAGGAGCGAGGGAGGGCGGGGAGCTGTTTTTT. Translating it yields CASSQGAREGGELFF.

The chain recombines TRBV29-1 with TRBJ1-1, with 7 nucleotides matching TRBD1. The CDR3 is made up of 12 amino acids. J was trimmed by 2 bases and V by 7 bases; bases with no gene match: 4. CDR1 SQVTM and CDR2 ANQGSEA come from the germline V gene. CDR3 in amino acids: CSAGQLNTEAFF. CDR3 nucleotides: TGCAGCGCGGGACAGTTAAACACTGAAGCTTTCTTT.

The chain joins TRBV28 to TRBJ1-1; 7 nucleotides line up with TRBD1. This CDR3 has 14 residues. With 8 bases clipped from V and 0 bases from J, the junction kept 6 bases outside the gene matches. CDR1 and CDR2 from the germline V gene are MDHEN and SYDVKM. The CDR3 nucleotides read TGTGCCAGCTTAACAGGGGTCCTGAACACTGAAGCTTTCTTT. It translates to CASLTGVLNTEAFF.

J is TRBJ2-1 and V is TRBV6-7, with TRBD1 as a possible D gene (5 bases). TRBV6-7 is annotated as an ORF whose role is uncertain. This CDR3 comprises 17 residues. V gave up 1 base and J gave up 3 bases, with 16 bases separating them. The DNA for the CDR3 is TGTGCCAGCAGTTACTTCACGGGTGGGGCTGTCTACAATGAGCAGTTCTTC. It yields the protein CASSYFTGGAVYNEQFF.

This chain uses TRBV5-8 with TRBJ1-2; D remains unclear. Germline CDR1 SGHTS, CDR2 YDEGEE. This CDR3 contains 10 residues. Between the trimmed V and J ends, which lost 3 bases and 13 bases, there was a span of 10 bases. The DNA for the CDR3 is TGTGCCAGCAGCTGGCGGGGTAGCACCTTC. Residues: CASSWRGSTF.

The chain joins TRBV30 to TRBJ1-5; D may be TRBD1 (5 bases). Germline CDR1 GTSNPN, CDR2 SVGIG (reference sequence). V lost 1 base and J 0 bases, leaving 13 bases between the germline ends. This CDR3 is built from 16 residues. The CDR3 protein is CAWSGPSRDSNQPQHF. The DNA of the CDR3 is TGTGCCTGGAGTGGCCCGTCCAGGGATAGCAATCAGCCCCAGCATTTT.

The CDR3 region has the DNA TGTGCCAGCAGCCAAGTGCAGGGGGCCTATGGCTACACCTTC. This translates into CASSQVQGAYGYTF. The genes are TRBV14 and TRBJ1-2; TRBD1 matches at 8 bases. The CDR3 length is 14 residues. CDR1 and CDR2 (germline): SGHDN, FVKESK. With 1 base clipped from V and 4 bases from J, the junction kept 2 bases outside the gene matches. Together with reference TRBV14 and TRBJ1-2, the CDR3 gives the full variable domain: EAGVTQFPSHSVIEKGQTVTLRCDPISGHDNLYWYRRVMGKEIKFLLHFVKESKQDESGMPNNRFLAERTGGTYSTLKVQPAELEDSGVYFCASSQVQGAYGYTFGSGTRLTVV.

CDR3 sequence reads: CASSSGGGGQETQYF. Here the CDR3 DNA reads TGTGCCAGCAGTTCGGGCGGGGGGGGACAAGAGACCCAGTACTTC. The chain carries TRBV28 and TRBJ2-5, with TRBD2 identical over 9 bases. This CDR3 is built from 15 residues. Germline values: CDR1 MDHEN, CDR2 SYDVKM. V trimming: 4 bases; J trimming: 2 bases; junction bases outside the gene matches: 5.

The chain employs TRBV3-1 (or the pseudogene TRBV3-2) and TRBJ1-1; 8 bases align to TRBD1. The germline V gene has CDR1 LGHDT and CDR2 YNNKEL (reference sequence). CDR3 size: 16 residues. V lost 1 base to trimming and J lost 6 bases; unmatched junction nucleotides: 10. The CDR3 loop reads CASSQVSARGLPEAFF. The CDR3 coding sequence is TGTGCCAGCAGCCAAGTCTCGGCCAGGGGGCTCCCTGAAGCTTTCTTT.

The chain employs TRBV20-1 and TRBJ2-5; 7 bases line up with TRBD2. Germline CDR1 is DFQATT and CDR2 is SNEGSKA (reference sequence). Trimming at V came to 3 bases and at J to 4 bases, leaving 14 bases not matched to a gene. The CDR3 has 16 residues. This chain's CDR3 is CSASSALAGVLETQYF. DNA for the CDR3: TGCAGTGCTAGTTCGGCCTTGGCGGGAGTGTTAGAGACCCAGTACTTC.

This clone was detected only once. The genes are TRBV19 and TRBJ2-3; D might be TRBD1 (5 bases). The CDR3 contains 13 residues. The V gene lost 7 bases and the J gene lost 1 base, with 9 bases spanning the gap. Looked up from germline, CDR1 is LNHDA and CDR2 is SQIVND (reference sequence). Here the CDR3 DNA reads TGTGCCAGTAACAACAGGCGCACAGATACGCAGTATTTT. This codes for CASNNRRTDTQYF.

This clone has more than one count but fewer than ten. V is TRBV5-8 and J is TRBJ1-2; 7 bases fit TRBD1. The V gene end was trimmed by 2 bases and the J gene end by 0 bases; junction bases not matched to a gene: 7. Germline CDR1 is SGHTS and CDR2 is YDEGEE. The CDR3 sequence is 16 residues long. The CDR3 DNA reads TGTGCCAGCAGCTTTACAACCGGGACAGCTAACTATGGCTACACCTTC. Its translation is CASSFTTGTANYGYTF.

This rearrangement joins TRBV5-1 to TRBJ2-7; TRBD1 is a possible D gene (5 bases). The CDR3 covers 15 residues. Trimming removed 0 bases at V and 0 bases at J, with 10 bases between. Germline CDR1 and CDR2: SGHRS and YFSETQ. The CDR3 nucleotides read TGCGCCAGCAGCTTGGGACAGTCCAGCTCCTACGAGCAGTACTTC. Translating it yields CASSLGQSSSYEQYF.

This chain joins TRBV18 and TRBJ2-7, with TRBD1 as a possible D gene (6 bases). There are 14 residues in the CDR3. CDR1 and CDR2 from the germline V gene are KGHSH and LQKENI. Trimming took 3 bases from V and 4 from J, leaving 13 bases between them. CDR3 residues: CASSPWTEEYEQYF. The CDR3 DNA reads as TGTGCCAGCTCACCGTGGACAGAGGAATACGAGCAGTACTTC.

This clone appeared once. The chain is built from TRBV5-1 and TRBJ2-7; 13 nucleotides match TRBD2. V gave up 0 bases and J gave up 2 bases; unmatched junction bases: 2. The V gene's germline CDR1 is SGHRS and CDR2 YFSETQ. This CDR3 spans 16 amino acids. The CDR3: CASSLGGTSGTYEQYF. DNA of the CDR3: TGCGCCAGCAGCTTGGGGGGGACTAGCGGGACCTACGAGCAGTACTTC.